Listed below are T cell receptor beta chains from one sample, sequenced in a study. MiXCR, applied by TCRdb to the RT-PCR reads, yields one record per CDR3 protein. The sample carries about 700,000 distinct CDR3 sequences, 14% recorded once. The specimen sequenced was memory CD4+ T cells from blood. The receptors stem from a female donor in good health, serving as a healthy control. CDR3s include the opening cysteine and the closing phenylalanine or tryptophan. A D gene is named only where the DNA matches it firmly. Size is omitted from some rows. Given values are once, few, many or a class for expanded clones.

j_call d_call v_call clone_size cdr3_nt cdr3_aa
TRBJ2-1 NA TRBV10-3 few TGTGCCATCAGAAACAGGGTAGGCTACAATGAGCAGTTCTTC CAIRNRVGYNEQFF
TRBJ2-7 NA TRBV29-1 NA TGCAGCGTAGTCAGAGGGGGCTACGAGCAGTACTTC CSVVRGGYEQYF
TRBJ2-7 NA TRBV5-6 NA TGTGCCAGCAGACATGCGGGACAAAGCTCCTACGAGCAGTACTTC CASRHAGQSSYEQYF
TRBJ1-1 NA TRBV9 NA TGTGCCAGCAGCGCCCTCGACGGGCACACTGAAGCTTTCTTT CASSALDGHTEAFF
TRBJ2-6 TRBD1 TRBV20-1 NA TGCAGTGCTAGTCTAAGGACAGGGGGAACTGGGGCCAACGTCCTGACTTTC CSASLRTGGTGANVLTF
TRBJ2-7 TRBD1 TRBV7-9 few TGTGCCAGCAGCCCTGGGACAGGGATCAACGAGCAGTACTTC CASSPGTGINEQYF
TRBJ1-1 NA TRBV20-1 NA TGCAGTCCGGCCCGTCCCACTGAAGCTTTCTTT CSPARPTEAFF
TRBJ2-5 NA TRBV7-3 many TGTGCCAGCAGCTTAGAAGGACCCGGGACCCAGTACTTC CASSLEGPGTQYF
TRBJ2-7 NA TRBV20-1 NA TGCAGTGCCGACGACTCTAACAGGGACTACGAGCAGTACTTC CSADDSNRDYEQYF
TRBJ2-3 NA TRBV7-2 NA TGTGCCAGCAGAAAGGGGGGGGGAACAGATACGCAGTATTTT CASRKGGGTDTQYF
TRBJ1-1 NA TRBV20-1 many TGCAGTGCTAGGGGGGGCATGAACACTGAAGCTTTCTTT CSARGGMNTEAFF
TRBJ2-1 NA TRBV11-2 NA TGTGCCAGCAGCTTGGGGGCAGTACAGTTCTTC CASSLGAVQFF
TRBJ2-1 NA TRBV28 few TGTGCCAGCAGGGGAGGAGAGTGGGGGAATGAGCAGTTCTTC CASRGGEWGNEQFF
TRBJ2-3 NA TRBV28 few TGTGCCAGCAGTCCCTCCGGACGAGGCCTCACAGATACGCAGTATTTT CASSPSGRGLTDTQYF
TRBJ1-1 NA TRBV5-1 many TGTGCCAGCAGCCTAGATCCGAACACTGAAGCTTTCTTT CASSLDPNTEAFF
TRBJ1-1 NA TRBV5-1 NA TGCGCCAGCAGCTCCAGCGGGGGGGTCACTGAAGCTTTCTTT CASSSSGGVTEAFF
TRBJ1-6 TRBD1 TRBV4-3 few TGCGCCAGCAGCCAAGGGGGGACAGGGAGTTCACCCCTCCACTTT CASSQGGTGSSPLHF
TRBJ2-6 NA TRBV7-6 once TGTGCCAGCAGCTTAGCTTTCAGGGCTGGGGCCAACGTCCTGACTTTC CASSLAFRAGANVLTF
TRBJ2-7 NA TRBV5-1 many TGCGCCAGCAGCTTGGTAGGGGACGAATACGAGCAGTACTTC CASSLVGDEYEQYF
TRBJ2-7 TRBD2 TRBV20-1 NA TGCAGTGCTAGTGCCCCCGGGAGGGGCCATAGCTCCTACGAGCAGTACTTC CSASAPGRGHSSYEQYF
TRBJ1-1 NA TRBV30 NA TGTGCCTGGAGTACAGCGGGGGACACTGAAGCTTTCTTT CAWSTAGDTEAFF
TRBJ2-5 TRBD1 TRBV5-1 NA TGCGCCAGCAGCTTGGGTTCCGGGACAGGGCAAGAGACCAAGTACTTC CASSLGSGTGQETKYF
TRBJ1-1 NA TRBV7-6 NA TGTGCCAGCCTGCCGGGGTCCTCGAACACTGAAGCTTTCTTT CASLPGSSNTEAFF
TRBJ2-7 TRBD2 TRBV12-3/TRBV12-4 few TGTGCCAGCAGCCCTAGCGGACCCTTAGAACAGTACTTC CASSPSGPLEQYF
TRBJ2-5 NA TRBV7-7 many TGTGCTAGCAGCGTTAGTGGGGTAGAGACCCAGTACTTC CASSVSGVETQYF
TRBJ2-2 TRBD1 TRBV12-3/TRBV12-4 few TGTGCCACCAAATTACAGGGGGACACCGGGGAGCTGTTTTTT CATKLQGDTGELFF
TRBJ2-2 TRBD2 TRBV28 few TGTGCCAGCAGATCTCCGCAGGGGACTAGCGGGGAGCTGTTTTTT CASRSPQGTSGELFF
TRBJ2-1 NA TRBV24-1 many TGTGCCACCAGTGCCTGGGAACAGGGAGAGCAGTTCTTC CATSAWEQGEQFF
TRBJ2-3 TRBD2 TRBV20-1 NA TGCAGTGCTAGTCCTTCCGGGGGGAAGACGATCACAGATACGCAGTATTTT CSASPSGGKTITDTQYF
TRBJ1-5 NA TRBV20-1 few TGCAGTGCTAGAGATTCGAGTTATAGCAATCAGCCCCAGCATTTT CSARDSSYSNQPQHF
TRBJ1-6 NA TRBV29-1 few TGCAGCGTTGAGGTTGATAATAATTCACCCCTCCACTTT CSVEVDNNSPLHF
TRBJ2-3 TRBD2 TRBV3-1 NA TGTGCTAGCAGCCAATTTAGCGGGGGGGCAGGAGATACGCAGTATTTT CASSQFSGGAGDTQYF